This T cell receptor (beta chain) was recorded in a study of regulatory T cells in long-lasting Graves disease. The wider study: The criterion for persistent Graves' disease was over 5 years of antithyroid drugs with positive TSH receptor antibodies.

Points from the study as a whole: Repertoires from persistent disease leaned toward TRBV28, TRBJ1-2 and TRBJ2-5. Persistent Graves' patients showed less TCR diversity than newly diagnosed ones.

Construction of TCR beta libraries relied on iRepertoire HTBI primers and on Arm-PCR targeting CDR3 regions. In TCRdb, the multiplex PCR reads were re-called with MiXCR into one record per CDR3 protein. Of around 500,000 distinct CDR3 sequences in the sample, roughly 20% were seen once. With respect to this clonotype: Its antigen is undetermined. It may be a read error: a sequence one base away is much more abundant.

CDR1 is MDHEN and CDR2 is SYDVKM in the germline V gene. There are 14 residues in the CDR3. Stated time point: persistent/refractory GD, antithyroid drugs over 5 years with positive TRAb. Construction of the TCR library relied on RNA isolated from PBMCs. This rearrangement joins TRBV28 to TRBJ1-2; perhaps TRBD1 as D (6 bases). The source of this sequence is a female donor with Graves disease. The sample consisted of peripheral blood mononuclear cells (PBMCs), taken when the disease was refractory, from a patient treated with antithyroid drugs. The CDR3 DNA reads as TGTGCCGGCAGTCCCGCAGGGGTCTTGGGTGGCTACACCTTC. Protein: CAGSPAGVLGGYTF.